This TCR beta chain is from a study of T cells in Graves' hyperthyroidism and ophthalmopathy. Findings and caveats of the study: The majority of expanded thyroid clonotypes above 0.001 also appeared in blood.

This clonotype appeared many times. The antigen remains undetermined. Over 18 months, lack of ophthalmopathy progression marked Graves' hyperthyroidism as stable. Out of 8.5 to 10 ml of fresh peripheral blood came the PBMCs. Regions amplified from RNA transcripts were the TCR beta CDR3 regions. The HTBI primer set served for first-round RT-PCR of the TCR CDR3. One entry per CDR3 protein results from TCRdb running MiXCR on the multiplex PCR reads. The sample consists of 300,000 to 450,000 distinct CDR3 sequences, 14% to 15% of them appearing once. Material: blood. The clonotype originates from a woman in her twenties or thirties with Graves' hyperthyroidism.

CDR3 sequence reads: CASSSSSGPYNEQFF. For the CDR3, the DNA is TGCGCCAGCAGCTCCTCTAGCGGCCCATACAATGAGCAGTTCTTC. The V gene is TRBV5-1, the J gene TRBJ2-1; 7 nucleotides match TRBD2. V was clipped by 3 bases and J by 4 bases; unmatched bases: 7. This CDR3 contains 15 residues. CDR1 and CDR2 from the germline V gene are SGHRS and YFSETQ.